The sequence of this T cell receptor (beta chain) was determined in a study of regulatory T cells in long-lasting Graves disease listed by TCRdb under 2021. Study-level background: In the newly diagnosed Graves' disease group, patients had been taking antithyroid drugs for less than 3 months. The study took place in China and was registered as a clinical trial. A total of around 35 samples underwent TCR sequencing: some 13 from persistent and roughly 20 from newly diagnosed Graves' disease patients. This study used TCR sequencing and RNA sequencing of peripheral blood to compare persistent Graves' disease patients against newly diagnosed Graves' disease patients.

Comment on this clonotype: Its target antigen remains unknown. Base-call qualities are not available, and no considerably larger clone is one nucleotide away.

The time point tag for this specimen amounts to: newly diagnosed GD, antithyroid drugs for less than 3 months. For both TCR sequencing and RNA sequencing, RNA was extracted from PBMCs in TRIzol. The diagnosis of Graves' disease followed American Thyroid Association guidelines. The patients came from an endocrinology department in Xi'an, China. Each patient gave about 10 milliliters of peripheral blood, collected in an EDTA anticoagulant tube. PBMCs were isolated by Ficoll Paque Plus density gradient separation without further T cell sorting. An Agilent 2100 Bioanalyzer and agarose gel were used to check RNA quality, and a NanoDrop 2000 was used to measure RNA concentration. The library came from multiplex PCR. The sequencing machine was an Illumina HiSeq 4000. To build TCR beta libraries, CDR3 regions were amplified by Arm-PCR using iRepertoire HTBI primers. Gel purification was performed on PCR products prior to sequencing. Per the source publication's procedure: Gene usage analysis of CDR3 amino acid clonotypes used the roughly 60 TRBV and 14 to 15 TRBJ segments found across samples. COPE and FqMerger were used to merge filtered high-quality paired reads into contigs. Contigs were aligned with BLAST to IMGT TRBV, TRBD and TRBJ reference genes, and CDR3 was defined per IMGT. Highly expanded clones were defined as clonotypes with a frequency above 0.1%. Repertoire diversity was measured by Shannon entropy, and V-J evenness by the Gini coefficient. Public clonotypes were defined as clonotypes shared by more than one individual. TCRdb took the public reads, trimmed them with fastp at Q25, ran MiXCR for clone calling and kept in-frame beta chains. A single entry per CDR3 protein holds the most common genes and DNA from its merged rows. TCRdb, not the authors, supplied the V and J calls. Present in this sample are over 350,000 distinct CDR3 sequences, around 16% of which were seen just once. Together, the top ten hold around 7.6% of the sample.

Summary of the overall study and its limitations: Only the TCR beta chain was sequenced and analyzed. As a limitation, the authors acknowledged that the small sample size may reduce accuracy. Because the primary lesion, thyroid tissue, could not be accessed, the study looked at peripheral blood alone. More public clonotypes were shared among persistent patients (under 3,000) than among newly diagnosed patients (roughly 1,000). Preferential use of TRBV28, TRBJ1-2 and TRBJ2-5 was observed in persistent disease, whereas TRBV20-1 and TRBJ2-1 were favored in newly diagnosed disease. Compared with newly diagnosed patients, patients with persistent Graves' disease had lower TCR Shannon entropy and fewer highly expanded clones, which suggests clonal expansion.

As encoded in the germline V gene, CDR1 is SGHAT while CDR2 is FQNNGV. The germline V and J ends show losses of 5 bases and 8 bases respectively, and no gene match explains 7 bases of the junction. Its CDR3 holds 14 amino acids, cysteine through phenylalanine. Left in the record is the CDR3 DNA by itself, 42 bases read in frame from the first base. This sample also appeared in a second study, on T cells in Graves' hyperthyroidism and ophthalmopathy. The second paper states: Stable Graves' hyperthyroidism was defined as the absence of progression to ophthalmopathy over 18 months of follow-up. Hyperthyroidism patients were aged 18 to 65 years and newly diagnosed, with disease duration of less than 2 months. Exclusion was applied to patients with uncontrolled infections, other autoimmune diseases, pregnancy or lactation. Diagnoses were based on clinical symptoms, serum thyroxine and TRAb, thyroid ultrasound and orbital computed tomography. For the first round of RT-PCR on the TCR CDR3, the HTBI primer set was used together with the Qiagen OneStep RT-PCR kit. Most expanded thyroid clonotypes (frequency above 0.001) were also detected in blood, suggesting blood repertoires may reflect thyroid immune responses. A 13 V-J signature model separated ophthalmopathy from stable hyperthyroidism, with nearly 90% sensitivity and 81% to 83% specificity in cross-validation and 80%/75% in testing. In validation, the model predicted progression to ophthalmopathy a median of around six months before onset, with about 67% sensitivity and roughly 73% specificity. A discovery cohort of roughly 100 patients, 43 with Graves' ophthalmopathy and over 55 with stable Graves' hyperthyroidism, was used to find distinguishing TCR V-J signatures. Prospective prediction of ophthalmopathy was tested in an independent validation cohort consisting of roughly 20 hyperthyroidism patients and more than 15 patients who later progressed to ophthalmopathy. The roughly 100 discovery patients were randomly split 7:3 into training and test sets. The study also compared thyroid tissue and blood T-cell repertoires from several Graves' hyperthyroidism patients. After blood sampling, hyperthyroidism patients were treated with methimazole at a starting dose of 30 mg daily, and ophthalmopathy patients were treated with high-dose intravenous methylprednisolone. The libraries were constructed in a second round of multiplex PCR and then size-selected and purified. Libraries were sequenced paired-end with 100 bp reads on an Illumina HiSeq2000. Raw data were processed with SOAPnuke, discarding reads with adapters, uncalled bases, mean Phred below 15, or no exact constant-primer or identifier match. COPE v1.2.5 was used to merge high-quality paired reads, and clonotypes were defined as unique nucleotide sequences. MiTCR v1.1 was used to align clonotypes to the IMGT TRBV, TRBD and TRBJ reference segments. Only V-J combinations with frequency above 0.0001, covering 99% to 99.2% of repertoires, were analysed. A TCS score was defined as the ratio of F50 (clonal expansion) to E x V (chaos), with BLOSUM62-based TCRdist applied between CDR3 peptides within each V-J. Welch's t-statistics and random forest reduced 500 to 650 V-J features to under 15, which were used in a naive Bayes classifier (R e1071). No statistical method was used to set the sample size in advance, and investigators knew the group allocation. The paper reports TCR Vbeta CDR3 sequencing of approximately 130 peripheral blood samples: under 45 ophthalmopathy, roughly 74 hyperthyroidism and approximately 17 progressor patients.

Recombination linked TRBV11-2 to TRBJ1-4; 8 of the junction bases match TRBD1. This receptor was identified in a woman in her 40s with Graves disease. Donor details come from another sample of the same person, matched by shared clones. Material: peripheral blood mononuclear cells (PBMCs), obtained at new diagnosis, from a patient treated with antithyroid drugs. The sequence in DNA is TGTGCCAGCAGCCTTGGACAGGGTCAGGAAAAACTGTTTTTT. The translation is CASSLGQGQEKLFF.